What follows are 29 T cell receptor beta chains derived from one specimen sequenced in a study of blood T cell repertoires in COVID-19. Sequencing was performed with immunoSEQ multiplex PCR; in TCRdb, only in-frame clones are kept and a portion is missing. The sample contains around 20,000 clones, about 87% of which appear only once. Sequenced input: PBMCs or T cells enriched from blood (not recorded which). Source of these receptors: a young woman who had recovered from COVID-19.

CDR3 residues: CASSFTDYRGWRLTEAFF. The DNA for the CDR3 is TGTGCCAGCAGCTTTACGGACTACAGGGGTTGGAGACTCACTGAAGCTTTCTTT. This sequence joins TRBV7-3 and TRBJ1-1, with 7 positions matching TRBD1. The CDR3 has 18 amino acids. Germline CDR1 SGHTA, CDR2 FQGTGA. The V gene end was trimmed by 3 bases and the J gene end by 4 bases; junction bases not matched to a gene: 17.

V is TRBV30 and J is TRBJ2-2, with TRBD2 matching 11 bases. Unmatched junction bases numbered 9, after V lost 5 bases and J lost 4 bases. This CDR3 is 16 amino acids long. Germline values: CDR1 GTSNPN, CDR2 SVGIG (reference sequence). The CDR3 DNA sequence: TGTGCCTGGGAACCGGGGACTAGCGGACGCACCGGGGAGCTGTTTTTT. It yields the protein CAWEPGTSGRTGELFF. Complete variable domain (other parts from reference TRBV30 and TRBJ2-2): SQTIHQWPATLVQPVGSPLSLECTVEGTSNPNLYWYRQAAGRGLQLLFYSVGIGQISSEVPQNLSASRPQDRQFILSSKKLLLSDSGFYLCAWEPGTSGRTGELFFGEGSRLTVL.

This chain uses TRBV2 with TRBJ2-7; 7 bases map to TRBD1. The CDR3 covers 14 residues. The J segment lost 5 bases and the V segment lost 6 bases, leaving 10 bases of the junction unmatched. Germline V gives CDR1 SNHLY, CDR2 FYNNEI. The CDR3 spells CASSRTGGIDEQYF. In nucleotides, the CDR3 is TGTGCCAGCAGCCGGACAGGTGGGATCGACGAGCAGTACTTC.

The chain couples TRBV6-1 to TRBJ2-7; the D gene is possibly TRBD1 (6 bases). From germline, CDR1 is MNHNS and CDR2 SASEGT. This CDR3 region has 15 residues. V was shortened by 1 base and J by 1 base, with 11 bases between the two germline ends. The CDR3 sequence is CASSEDPGESYEQYF. The DNA of the CDR3 is TGTGCCAGCAGTGAAGACCCAGGGGAGTCCTACGAGCAGTACTTC.

This clone was recorded once. The genes are TRBV2 and TRBJ1-1; possible D gene TRBD1, 5 bases. This CDR3 spans 13 amino acids. Trimming removed 6 bases from V and 4 bases from J, with 12 bases in between. Germline-derived CDR1 and CDR2 are SNHLY and FYNNEI. CDR3 in DNA: TGTGCCAGCAGGGGAGGGGTATCCACTGAAGCTTTCTTT. Translation gives CASRGGVSTEAFF.

V gene TRBV25-1 combines with J gene TRBJ2-7; 9 bases line up with TRBD1. V was pared by 6 bases and J by 3 bases, with 18 bases of the junction left unmatched. Germline CDR1 is MGHDK and CDR2 is SYGVNS. The CDR3 covers 18 residues. CDR3 nucleotides: TGTGCCAGCAGCAACACAGGGGGCGTTCATTCGCGCGGCTACGAGCAGTACTTC. This gives the protein CASSNTGGVHSRGYEQYF.

The gene calls are TRBV19 and TRBJ1-1; possible D gene TRBD1, 5 bases. In germline, CDR1 is LNHDA, CDR2 SQIVND (reference sequence). This CDR3 is built from 14 residues. Trimming removed 5 bases at V and 5 bases at J, with 15 bases between. The DNA of the CDR3 is TGTGCCAGTAGTCCCAGGGCGGAGAGGACTGAAGCTTTCTTT. Translation: CASSPRAERTEAFF.

This clone was found once. V usage is TRBV6-5 and J usage is TRBJ2-7; weak D call: TRBD1 (8 bases). The CDR3 consists of 14 residues. V shed 6 bases and J shed 4 bases, with 16 bases lying between them. Germline-derived CDR1 and CDR2 are MNHEY and SVGAGI. The CDR3, as DNA: TGTGCCAGCAGCCAGACAGGGGAGGGATACGAGCAGTACTTC. Translated, it gives CASSQTGEGYEQYF.

This clone is a singleton in its sample. The rearrangement joins TRBV6-5 to TRBJ1-2, with TRBD1 matching over 10 bases. Per germline, CDR1 MNHEY and CDR2 SVGAGI. V lost 8 bases, J lost 8 bases, and 11 bases stayed unmatched. This CDR3 is 14 amino acids long. The DNA of the CDR3 is TGTGCCAGCGGCATCGGGACAGGGGAATGGGGCTACACCTTC. Translated, it gives CASGIGTGEWGYTF.

The chain employs TRBV19 and TRBJ1-1, with 9 bases that match TRBD1. V dropped 5 bases and J dropped 7; count of bases not matched to a gene: 14. Germline V gene data show CDR1 as LNHDA and CDR2 as SQIVND (reference sequence). The CDR3 runs 16 residues. CDR3 DNA: TGTGCCAGTAGTGCACCTCCGCCGGGACAGGGCAGTGAAGCTTTCTTT. As protein: CASSAPPPGQGSEAFF.

This clone has a single count. The chain uses TRBV2 and TRBJ2-7; 9 nucleotides agree with TRBD2. The CDR3 runs 15 residues. J gave up 2 bases and V 3 bases, and 5 bases lay outside the gene matches. Per germline, CDR1 SNHLY and CDR2 FYNNEI. The CDR3 loop reads CASSEMSGGTYEQYF. CDR3 coding DNA: TGTGCCAGCAGTGAGATGAGCGGGGGGACCTACGAGCAGTACTTC.

This sequence joins TRBV5-4 and TRBJ2-7; TRBD1 matches at 7 bases. The V gene's germline CDR1 is SGHNT and CDR2 YYREEE (reference sequence). The junction had 6 bases not matched to a gene; V was cut back by 4 bases and J by 5 bases. This CDR3 has 13 residues. The CDR3 loop is CASSRQGIDEQYF. In DNA, the CDR3 is TGTGCCAGCAGCCGACAGGGTATCGACGAGCAGTACTTC.

V is TRBV25-1 and J is TRBJ1-3, with D maybe TRBD1 (6 bases). The ends were cut back, 5 bases at V and 2 bases at J, with 7 bases in the middle. CDR3 size: 13 residues. CDR1 and CDR2 (germline): MGHDK, SYGVNS. The CDR3 nucleotides read TGTGCCAGCAGTACAGGGACTGGAAACACCATATATTTT. It encodes CASSTGTGNTIYF.

The chain links TRBV28 to TRBJ2-1; maybe TRBD1 (5 bases). The V end lost 7 bases, the J end lost 0 bases, and 19 bases lay between the germline ends. Germline-derived CDR1 and CDR2 are MDHEN and SYDVKM. The CDR3 consists of 17 residues. Written as DNA, the CDR3 is TGTGCCAGCACCTCGGGCGGACAAATGAGCTCCTACAATGAGCAGTTCTTC. This codes for CASTSGGQMSSYNEQFF.

This rearrangement joins TRBV5-6 to TRBJ2-7; TRBD1 matches 10 bases. The trim removed 0 bases at V and 3 bases at J, leaving 6 bases unmatched. The CDR3 loop spans 16 amino acids. From germline, CDR1 is SGHDT and CDR2 YYEEEE. The CDR3 protein is CASSLVRDRGGYEQYF. CDR3 bases: TGTGCCAGCAGCTTGGTGAGGGACAGGGGCGGCTACGAGCAGTACTTC.

The rearrangement joins TRBV10-3 to TRBJ2-5; tentatively, D is TRBD1 (6 bases). V lost 6 bases, J lost 4 bases, and 15 bases lay in between. The CDR3 is 14 residues long. Germline assignment: CDR1 ENHRY and CDR2 SYGVKD. The chain's CDR3 is CAIRPARDTETQYF. DNA for the CDR3: TGTGCCATCAGGCCGGCCAGGGACACAGAGACCCAGTACTTC.

This chain connects TRBV29-1 to TRBJ1-2, with D tentatively TRBD1 (5 bases). V shed 5 bases and J shed 4 bases, with 11 bases lying between them. Germline CDR1 reads SQVTM; CDR2 reads ANQGSEA. The CDR3 sequence is 12 residues long. CDR3 amino acids: CSVPPGLYGYTF. The CDR3 bases are TGCAGCGTTCCCCCAGGGCTCTATGGCTACACCTTC.

This clone was recorded only once. The genes are TRBV5-5 and TRBJ1-2; no firm D call. Germline CDR1 and CDR2: SGHKS and YYEKEE (reference sequence). V was cut by 0 bases and J by 1 base, with 13 bases left in between. The CDR3 contains 16 residues. DNA of the CDR3: TGTGCCAGCAGCTTGGACGGGTACCGGGGTAACTATGGCTACACCTTC. It codes for CASSLDGYRGNYGYTF. Based on the CDR3 plus reference TRBV5-5 and TRBJ1-2, the full variable domain is DAGVTQSPTHLIKTRGQQVTLRCSPISGHKSVSWYQQVLGQGPQFIFQYYEKEERGRGNFPDRFSARQFPNYSSELNVNALLLGDSALYLCASSLDGYRGNYGYTFGSGTRLTVV.

The chain carries TRBV29-1 and TRBJ2-1; 14 bases are shared with TRBD2. V dropped 6 bases and J dropped 7; count of bases not matched to a gene: 5. The germline CDR1 and CDR2 sequences are SQVTM and ANQGSEA. The CDR3 extends over 14 amino acids. CDR3 in amino acids: CSVGLAGGLNEQFF. CDR3 sequence (DNA): TGCAGCGTCGGACTAGCGGGGGGCTTAAATGAGCAGTTCTTC.

This chain joins TRBV12-3 or TRBV12-4 and TRBJ1-1; D call uncertain. Deletions cut 8 bases from V and 5 bases from J, with 9 bases between. This CDR3 comprises 11 residues. CDR3 sequence (DNA): TGTGCCAGCCGACGCGGGACTGAAGCTTTCTTT. Translating gives CASRRGTEAFF.

This sequence joins TRBV24-1 and TRBJ1-1; no definite D call. Germline V gene data show CDR1 as KGHDR and CDR2 as SFDVKD. Trimming left V 3 bases short and J 3 bases short, with 7 bases between. The CDR3 spans 13 residues. The CDR3 loop is CATSDTSDTEAFF. The DNA of the CDR3 is TGTGCCACCAGTGATACCAGTGACACTGAAGCTTTCTTT.

The chain employs TRBV6-5 and TRBJ2-2, with 8 bases aligning to TRBD1. V gave up 9 bases and J gave up 1 base; unmatched junction bases: 7. Germline values: CDR1 MNHEY, CDR2 SVGAGI. The CDR3 is 15 amino acids. The DNA for the CDR3 is TGTGCCAGTCTAGGACAGGGCAAGAACACCGGGGAGCTGTTTTTT. This gives the protein CASLGQGKNTGELFF.

The genes are TRBV27 and TRBJ2-4, with 9 bases aligning to TRBD1. This CDR3 comprises 15 residues. V lost 4 bases and J lost 8; bases outside the gene matches: 9. The germline V gene encodes CDR1 MNHEY and CDR2 SMNVEV (reference sequence). CDR3 DNA sequence: TGTGCCAGCAGTTCGCACAGGGGGCGTAGTTACATTCAGTACTTC. Encoded protein: CASSSHRGRSYIQYF.

V is TRBV7-2 and J is TRBJ2-2, with D perhaps TRBD1 (6 bases). V shed 5 bases and J shed 0 bases, with 10 bases lying between them. The germline V gene encodes CDR1 SGHTA and CDR2 FQGNSA. This CDR3 has 15 amino acids. The CDR3 DNA sequence: TGTGCCAGCAGCCTGACAGGAACGAACACCGGGGAGCTGTTTTTT. Translation gives CASSLTGTNTGELFF.

The rearrangement links TRBV9 to TRBJ2-7, with 7 nucleotides matching TRBD2. The CDR3 is made up of 15 amino acids. The germline CDR1 and CDR2 sequences are SGDLS and YYNGEE. Unmatched junction bases numbered 7, after V lost 0 bases and J lost 4 bases. In DNA, the CDR3 is TGTGCCAGCAGCGTAGGGTCGGGGGGAGAATACGAGCAGTACTTC. Amino acids: CASSVGSGGEYEQYF.

The chain couples TRBV19 to TRBJ2-1; the D is unclear. Germline V CDR1 and CDR2: LNHDA, SQIVND (reference sequence). Trimming pared 3 bases from V and 5 bases from J, leaving 8 bases between. This CDR3 spans 13 amino acids. CDR3 amino acids: CASSMVADNEQFF. In nucleotides, the CDR3 is TGTGCCAGTAGTATGGTGGCGGACAATGAGCAGTTCTTC.

This clone was seen more than once but under ten times. V is TRBV7-2 and J is TRBJ2-7; TRBD1 matches 7 bases. The CDR3 contains 15 residues. V trimming: 4 bases; J trimming: 4 bases; junction bases outside the gene matches: 10. Looked up from germline, CDR1 is SGHTA and CDR2 is FQGNSA. The CDR3 bases are TGTGCCAGCAGCTGGAAGACAGGGCTGGAATACGAGCAGTACTTC. Amino acid sequence: CASSWKTGLEYEQYF. Using reference TRBV7-2 and TRBJ2-7 for the parts outside the CDR3, the full variable domain is GAGVSQSPSNKVTEKGKDVELRCDPISGHTALYWYRQSLGQGLEFLIYFQGNSAPDKSGLPSDRFSAERTGGSVSTLTIQRTQQEDSAVYLCASSWKTGLEYEQYFGPGTRLTVT.

The chain combines TRBV4-3 with TRBJ1-4; 7 bases agree with TRBD1. Trimming cost V 3 bases and J 8 bases; bases outside gene matches: 9. The germline V gene has CDR1 LGHNA and CDR2 YSLEER. There are 15 residues in the CDR3. The CDR3 is CASSQAQGGQEKLFF. The CDR3 nucleotides are TGCGCCAGCAGCCAGGCCCAGGGGGGTCAAGAAAAACTGTTTTTT.

CDR3 residues: CASSSQVNQSNQPQHF. CDR3 coding DNA: TGTGCCAGCAGTTCCCAGGTTAATCAGAGCAATCAGCCCCAGCATTTT. The chain has TRBV6-2 or TRBV6-3 and TRBJ1-5; no reliable D call. CDR1 is MNHEY and CDR2 is SVGEGT in the germline V gene. Deletions cut 4 bases from V and 1 base from J, with 14 bases between. This CDR3 has 16 residues.